Below, 21 T cell receptor beta chains from the same sample are listed, as sequenced in a study of T cell changes during pregnancy in multiple sclerosis. Only in-frame clones appear in the TCRdb table, and some are missing; sequencing was by immunoSEQ multiplex PCR. Of 50,000 to 60,000 clones detected, approximately 90% appear once; the ten largest clones hold 0.45% to 0.75%. The sample in question was CD4+ T cells from peripheral blood mononuclear cells, obtained in the first trimester of pregnancy. The receptors were gathered from a female donor with multiple sclerosis, enrolled in a pregnancy study.

V gene TRBV7-2 combines with J gene TRBJ2-7; TRBD2 matches 8 bases. CDR1 and CDR2 (germline): SGHTA, FQGNSA. Trimming cost V 0 bases and J 4 bases; bases outside gene matches: 14. There are 18 residues in the CDR3. The CDR3 region has the DNA TGTGCCAGCAGCTTAGCCCACGGGGGGGGCATAGGGGGGTACGAGCAGTACTTC. It encodes CASSLAHGGGIGGYEQYF. Variable domain in full (rest from reference TRBV7-2 and TRBJ2-7): GAGVSQSPSNKVTEKGKDVELRCDPISGHTALYWYRQSLGQGLEFLIYFQGNSAPDKSGLPSDRFSAERTGGSVSTLTIQRTQQEDSAVYLCASSLAHGGGIGGYEQYFGPGTRLTVT.

The chain uses TRBV19 and TRBJ2-1, with TRBD2 matching over 10 bases. Germline CDR1 LNHDA, CDR2 SQIVND (reference sequence). This CDR3 has 15 amino acids. The junction had 5 bases not matched to a gene; V was cut back by 3 bases and J by 6 bases. As DNA, the CDR3 is TGTGCCAGTAGTATCTCGGCTAGCGGGAGCAATGAGCAGTTCTTC. Translating gives CASSISASGSNEQFF.

The V call is TRBV12-5, the J call TRBJ1-2; 10 bases align to TRBD1. The CDR3 spans 15 residues. Germline loops: CDR1 LGHNT, CDR2 FRNRAP. With V trimmed by 1 base and J by 5 bases, 4 bases remained unmatched. The CDR3 loop is CASGLDGQGEYGYTF. The CDR3 nucleotides are TGTGCTAGTGGTTTGGACGGACAGGGGGAATATGGCTACACCTTC.

The chain links TRBV10-3 to TRBJ2-1; D call uncertain. V lost 6 bases and J 9 bases, leaving 15 bases between the germline ends. The CDR3 is made up of 13 amino acids. From germline, CDR1 is ENHRY and CDR2 SYGVKD. The DNA of the CDR3 is TGTGCCATCAGAGCTTTAGAAGTCGGTGAGCAGTTCTTC. Translating it yields CAIRALEVGEQFF.

The rearrangement links TRBV7-3 to TRBJ1-6; TRBD1 matches 8 bases. Trimming took 5 bases from V and 8 from J; bases not matched to a gene: 2. CDR3 length: 13 residues. CDR1 SGHTA and CDR2 FQGTGA come from the germline V gene. This CDR3 reads CASSPDRDSPLHF. The CDR3 DNA reads TGTGCCAGCAGCCCGGACAGGGATTCACCCCTCCACTTT.

The CDR3 loop is CASRLDYPSTDTQYF. CDR3 nucleotide sequence: TGCGCCAGCAGGTTAGACTATCCTAGCACAGATACGCAGTATTTT. The rearrangement joins TRBV5-1 to TRBJ2-3, with D possibly TRBD2 on 5 matching bases. V lost 5 bases to trimming and J lost 0 bases, with 13 bases between them. The CDR3 sequence is 15 residues long. Germline values: CDR1 SGHRS, CDR2 YFSETQ.

The V gene is TRBV21-1, the J gene TRBJ2-2; the table's D call of TRBD2 was not tested on the DNA. TRBV21-1 is shown as a pseudogene. This CDR3 spans 18 amino acids. CDR3 DNA sequence: TGTGCCAGCAGCAAGGTAAAACCGGGAATTAGGTTCACCGGGGAGCTGTTTTTT. Translating gives CASSKVKPGIRFTGELFF.

CDR3 residues: CASRSGTVVVNEQFF. The DNA for the CDR3 is TGTGCCAGCCGCTCCGGCACAGTGGTTGTCAATGAGCAGTTCTTC. The chain recombines TRBV6-1 with TRBJ2-1; the D is unclear. The V end was cut by 8 bases, the J end by 6 bases, with 20 bases between. This CDR3 contains 15 residues. Germline loops: CDR1 MNHNS, CDR2 SASEGT.

The chain combines TRBV4-1 with TRBJ2-1; the match to TRBD1 covers 7 bases. Germline-derived CDR1 and CDR2 are MGHRA and YSYEKL. The ends lost 2 bases at V and 12 bases at J; junction bases unmatched: 10. CDR3 size: 14 residues. The CDR3, as DNA: TGCGCCAGCAGCCAACCTACCGAGGCAGGGGGGCAGTTCTTC. Its protein is CASSQPTEAGGQFF.

The rearrangement links TRBV9 to TRBJ2-7, with a weak D call TRBD2 (5 bases). Deletions cut 7 bases from V and 3 bases from J, with 17 bases between. Germline V CDR1 and CDR2: SGDLS, YYNGEE. This CDR3 has 14 residues. This CDR3 reads CASAAGSRNYEQYF. CDR3 bases: TGTGCCAGCGCCGCGGGCTCACGAAACTACGAGCAGTACTTC.

As regards this clone: At one of its ends the junction is not consistent with the germline gene, which may arise from a read error. The V and J genes are TRBV7-7 and TRBJ2-3; 7 bases map to TRBD2. The CDR3 totals 16 residues. Germline-derived CDR1 and CDR2 are SSHAT and FNYEAQ (reference sequence). The CDR3 here is CASSPNGGIGTDTQYF. The CDR3 DNA sequence: TGTGCTAGCAGCCCCAACGGGGGGATAGGGACGGATACGCAGTATTTT.

The CDR3 loop reads CASSQAGSIYF. CDR3 nucleotide sequence: TGCGCCAGCAGCCAAGCCGGGTCCATATATTTT. The chain is built from TRBV4-1 and TRBJ1-3; unclear D gene. The CDR3 loop spans 11 amino acids. Per the germline V gene, CDR1 is MGHRA and CDR2 is YSYEKL. V gave up 1 base and J gave up 11 bases, with 6 bases separating them.

The chain employs TRBV7-8 and TRBJ2-5; 12 nucleotides match TRBD2. This CDR3 spans 15 amino acids. Germline assignment: CDR1 SGHVS and CDR2 FQNEAQ. V trimming: 5 bases; J trimming: 8 bases; junction bases outside the gene matches: 9. The CDR3 protein is CASSPRLAGDGTQYF. The CDR3 DNA follows: TGTGCCAGCAGCCCCAGACTAGCGGGAGATGGTACCCAGTACTTC.

A single count supports this clone. The rearrangement uses TRBV5-1 and TRBJ2-5, with 8 bases matching TRBD2. V shed 0 bases and J 1 base; nucleotides not matched to a gene: 8. Germline-derived CDR1 and CDR2 are SGHRS and YFSETQ. The CDR3 has 17 amino acids. CDR3 protein: CASSLARLARIQETQYF. DNA of the CDR3: TGCGCCAGCAGCTTGGCCCGACTAGCGCGGATCCAAGAGACCCAGTACTTC. The full variable domain, with the rest looked up from reference TRBV5-1 and TRBJ2-5, is KAGVTQTPRYLIKTRGQQVTLSCSPISGHRSVSWYQQTPGQGLQFLFEYFSETQRNKGNFPGRFSGRQFSNSRSEMNVSTLELGDSALYLCASSLARLARIQETQYFGPGTRLLVL.

The rearrangement uses TRBV29-1 and TRBJ1-2, with TRBD1 matching over 8 bases. CDR1 and CDR2 from the germline V gene are SQVTM and ANQGSEA. This CDR3 is built from 13 residues. Losses at the gene ends were 4 bases for V and 2 bases for J; bases not matched to a gene: 3. CDR3 DNA: TGCAGCGTTGGCAGGGGGCGAAACTATGGCTACACCTTC. Translation gives CSVGRGRNYGYTF.

This rearrangement joins TRBV18 to TRBJ2-1, with a tentative D call TRBD1 (6 bases). Germline V gives CDR1 KGHSH, CDR2 LQKENI. Trimming took 1 base from V and 2 from J, leaving 15 bases between them. CDR3 size: 17 residues. The CDR3 loop is CASSPRSTGPTYNEQFF. The DNA of the CDR3 is TGTGCCAGCTCACCACGATCGACAGGTCCGACCTACAATGAGCAGTTCTTC.

This sequence joins TRBV11-3 and TRBJ2-1; TRBD2 aligns across 11 bases. Germline-derived CDR1 and CDR2 are SGHNT and YENEEA. The CDR3 consists of 16 residues. The V gene end was trimmed by 4 bases and the J gene end by 3 bases; junction bases not matched to a gene: 5. The CDR3 region is CASSYRTSGYYNEQFF. As DNA, the CDR3 is TGTGCCAGCAGCTACCGGACTAGCGGGTACTACAATGAGCAGTTCTTC.

The rearrangement joins TRBV4-3 to TRBJ1-2; 7 bases align to TRBD1. V dropped 5 bases and J dropped 7; count of bases not matched to a gene: 4. The CDR3 is 12 residues long. Germline CDR1 reads LGHNA; CDR2 reads YSLEER. The CDR3 here is CASSTRDSGYTF. CDR3 coding DNA: TGCGCCAGCAGCACCCGGGACAGTGGCTACACCTTC.

The J gene is TRBJ1-2, the V gene TRBV30, with TRBD1 matching 9 bases. This CDR3 has 14 residues. After removal of 5 bases from V and 0 bases from J, the junction contained 4 bases not matched to a gene. Germline CDR1 reads GTSNPN; CDR2 reads SVGIG (reference sequence). In DNA form, the CDR3 reads TGTGCCTGGGTGGGGACAGGGTCTAACTATGGCTACACCTTC. Amino acid sequence: CAWVGTGSNYGYTF.

V usage is TRBV28 and J usage is TRBJ2-5; D uncertain. The CDR3 has 14 amino acids. Germline CDR1 and CDR2: MDHEN and SYDVKM. Trimming removed 3 bases from V and 2 bases from J, with 10 bases in between. CDR3 loop: CASSFEAYQETQYF. The CDR3 region has the DNA TGTGCCAGCAGTTTTGAGGCATATCAAGAGACCCAGTACTTC. Full variable domain (outside the CDR3, taken from reference TRBV28 and TRBJ2-5): DVKVTQSSRYLVKRTGEKVFLECVQDMDHENMFWYRQDPGLGLRLIYFSYDVKMKEKGDIPEGYSVSREKKERFSLILESASTNQTSMYLCASSFEAYQETQYFGPGTRLLVL.

The rearrangement joins TRBV13 to TRBJ2-1; maybe TRBD1 (7 bases). With 4 bases removed from V and 2 bases from J, the gap between germline ends came to 15 bases. The CDR3 is made up of 16 amino acids. Per the germline V gene, CDR1 is PRHDT and CDR2 is FYEKMQ (reference sequence). The CDR3 sequence is CASSSGQGGPYNEQFF. CDR3 sequence (DNA): TGTGCCAGCAGCTCAGGCCAGGGGGGCCCCTACAATGAGCAGTTCTTC.